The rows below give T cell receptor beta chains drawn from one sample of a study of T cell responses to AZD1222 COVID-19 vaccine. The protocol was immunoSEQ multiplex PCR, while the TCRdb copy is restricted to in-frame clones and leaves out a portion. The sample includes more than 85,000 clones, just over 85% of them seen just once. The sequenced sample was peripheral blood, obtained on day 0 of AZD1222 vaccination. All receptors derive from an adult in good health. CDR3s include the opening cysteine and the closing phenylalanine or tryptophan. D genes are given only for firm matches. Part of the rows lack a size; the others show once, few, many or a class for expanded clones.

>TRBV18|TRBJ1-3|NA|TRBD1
CASSPQGQFLGNTIYF
TGTGCCAGCTCACCGCAGGGACAGTTTCTTGGAAACACCATATATTTT
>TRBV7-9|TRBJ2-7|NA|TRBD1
CASSSRTGVNEQYF
TGTGCCAGCAGCTCTCGAACAGGGGTCAACGAGCAGTACTTC
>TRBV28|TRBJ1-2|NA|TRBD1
CASRPQGVGYTF
TGTGCCAGCAGACCCCAGGGGGTAGGCTACACCTTC
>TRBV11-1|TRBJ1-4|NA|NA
CASSPDYEKLFF
TGTGCCAGCAGCCCGGACTATGAAAAACTGTTTTTT
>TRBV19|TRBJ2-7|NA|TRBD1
CASSKGQGSEQYF
TGTGCCAGTAGTAAGGGACAGGGGAGCGAGCAGTACTTC
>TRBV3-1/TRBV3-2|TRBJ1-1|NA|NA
CASSQHEGRGTEAFF
TGTGCCAGCAGCCAGCACGAGGGAAGGGGTACTGAAGCTTTCTTT
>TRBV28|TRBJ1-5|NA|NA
CASSLYSYSNQPQHF
TGTGCCAGCAGTTTATACAGCTATAGCAATCAGCCCCAGCATTTT
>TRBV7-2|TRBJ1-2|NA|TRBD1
CASRSSTGRARGYTF
TGTGCCAGCAGATCTTCGACAGGGAGGGCGAGAGGCTACACCTTC
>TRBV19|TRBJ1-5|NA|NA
CATTPRGGNQPQHF
TGTGCCACCACTCCCCGGGGGGGCAATCAGCCCCAGCATTTT
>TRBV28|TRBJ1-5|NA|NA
CASSAKLPGTPYPNYSNQPQHF
TGTGCCAGCAGTGCTAAACTACCAGGGACACCGTACCCAAATTATAGCAATCAGCCCCAGCATTTT
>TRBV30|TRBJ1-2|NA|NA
CAWSSQYQGYGYTF
TGTGCCTGGTCATCCCAGTACCAGGGCTATGGCTACACCTTC
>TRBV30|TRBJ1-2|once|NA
CAWSLSGGYTF
TGTGCCTGGTCCCTCTCTGGTGGCTACACCTTC
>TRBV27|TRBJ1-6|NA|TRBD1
CASSTQRGGGHSPLHF
TGTGCCAGCAGTACACAAAGAGGGGGCGGTCATTCACCCCTCCACTTT
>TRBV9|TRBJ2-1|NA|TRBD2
CASSVEGGGLAGVNEQFF
TGTGCCAGCAGCGTAGAAGGGGGAGGGCTAGCGGGAGTCAATGAGCAGTTCTTC
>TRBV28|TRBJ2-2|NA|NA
CASSGAQWDTGELFF
TGTGCCAGCAGCGGGGCTCAGTGGGACACCGGGGAGCTGTTTTTT
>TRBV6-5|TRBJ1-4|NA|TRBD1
CASSFPGQGNEKLFF
TGTGCCAGCAGTTTCCCGGGACAGGGGAATGAAAAACTGTTTTTT
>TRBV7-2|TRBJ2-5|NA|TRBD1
CASNRGDRGQETQYF
TGTGCCAGCAACCGGGGAGACAGGGGGCAAGAGACCCAGTACTTC
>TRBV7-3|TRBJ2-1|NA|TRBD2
CASSYRLAAPYNEQFF
TGTGCCAGCAGCTACAGACTAGCGGCCCCCTACAATGAGCAGTTCTTC
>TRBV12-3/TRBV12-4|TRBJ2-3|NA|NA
CASSSADTGTQYF
TGTGCCAGCAGTTCCGCGGACACAGGTACGCAGTATTTT
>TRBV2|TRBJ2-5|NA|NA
CASSVSRGGETQYF
TGTGCCAGCAGTGTCTCCAGGGGGGGAGAGACCCAGTACTTC
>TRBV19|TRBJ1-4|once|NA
CASSINRLGPNGEKLFF
TGTGCCAGTAGTATAAATAGATTGGGCCCGAATGGAGAAAAACTGTTTTTT
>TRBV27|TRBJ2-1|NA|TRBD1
CASWGQGAYNEQFF
TGTGCCAGCTGGGGACAGGGGGCGTACAATGAGCAGTTCTTC
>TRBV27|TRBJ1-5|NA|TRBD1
CASSRSDRADQPQHF
TGTGCCAGCAGTAGATCGGACAGGGCCGATCAGCCCCAGCATTTT
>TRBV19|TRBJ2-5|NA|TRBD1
CASSLPRQGAGETQYF
TGTGCCAGTAGCTTGCCGAGACAGGGGGCCGGAGAGACCCAGTACTTC
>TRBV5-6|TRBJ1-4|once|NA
CASSLRQGEKLFF
TGTGCCAGCAGCTTAAGGCAGGGTGAAAAACTGTTTTTT
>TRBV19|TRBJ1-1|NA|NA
CASSSGGSAEAFF
TGTGCCAGTAGCTCCGGGGGTTCGGCTGAAGCTTTCTTT
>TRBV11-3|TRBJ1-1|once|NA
CASSLSTENTEAFF
TGTGCCAGCAGCTTATCGACAGAGAACACTGAAGCTTTCTTT
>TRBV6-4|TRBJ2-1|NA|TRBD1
CASSTTGGGGNEQFF
TGTGCCAGCAGTACGACAGGGGGCGGAGGGAATGAGCAGTTCTTC
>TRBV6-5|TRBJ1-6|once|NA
CASTGPRVGLHF
TGTGCCAGTACCGGACCCAGGGTCGGCCTCCACTTT
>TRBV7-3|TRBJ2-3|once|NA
CASSLGTDTQYF
TGTGCCAGCAGCTTAGGCACAGATACGCAGTATTTT
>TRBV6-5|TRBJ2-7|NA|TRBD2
CASGRAEEQYF
TGTGCCAGCGGGAGGGCCGAGGAGCAGTACTTC
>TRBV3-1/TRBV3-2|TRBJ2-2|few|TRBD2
CASSGRGAARTGELFF
TGTGCCAGCAGCGGGCGGGGGGCTGCGAGGACCGGGGAGCTGTTTTTT
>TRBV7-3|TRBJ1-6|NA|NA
CASSSNSYSPLHF
TGTGCCAGCAGCTCAAACAGCTATTCACCCCTCCACTTT
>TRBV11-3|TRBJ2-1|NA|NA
CASTPGTVGAYNEQFF
TGTGCCAGCACCCCGGGGACGGTCGGAGCGTACAATGAGCAGTTCTTC
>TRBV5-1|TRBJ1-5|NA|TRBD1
CASSSSPGQGMDQPQHF
TGCGCCAGCAGCTCAAGTCCGGGACAGGGGATGGATCAGCCCCAGCATTTT
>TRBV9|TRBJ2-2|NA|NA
CASSAQGIRTGELFF
TGTGCCAGCAGCGCGCAGGGGATTAGGACCGGGGAGCTGTTTTTT